In this sample, the clone carrying this TCR beta chain turned up a few times. Antigen: not known. MiXCR, applied by TCRdb to the RT-PCR reads, yields one record per CDR3 protein. In the table there are fewer than 800,000 distinct CDR3 sequences, around 14% of which are singletons. Trimming cost V 4 bases and J 1 base, with 17 bases left between them. CDR1 is MDHEN, CDR2 SYDVKM, per germline. The CDR3 covers 16 residues. The data derive from a study of response to subunit inactivated influenza vaccine. Study-level findings and limits: Authors suggested seasonal influenza vaccinations each recruit few new T cells.

The chain carries TRBV28 and TRBJ2-7; D gene unclear. The sequence was collected from a man aged 45 to 65 who received an inactivated influenza vaccine. The sample was PBMCs from blood, taken about 12 days after vaccination. The CDR3 sequence is CASSSSLGRESYEQYF. The CDR3 bases are TGTGCCAGCAGTTCCTCACTCGGACGTGAGTCCTACGAGCAGTACTTC.